The 3 T cell receptor beta chains given below trace back to one sample, sequenced in a study of T cells in Graves' hyperthyroidism and ophthalmopathy. RNA transcripts were the template for amplifying TCR beta CDR3 regions. A set of HTBI primers served as the primers for a first-round RT-PCR of the TCR CDR3. TCRdb recomputed calls from the multiplex PCR reads with MiXCR, one row per CDR3 protein. The sample carries 400,000 to 550,000 distinct CDR3 sequences, under 15% recorded once. Sequencing input: blood. The receptors stem from a woman under 30 with Graves' hyperthyroidism.

Many counts were recorded for this clonotype. V usage is TRBV24-1 and J usage is TRBJ1-2; D call uncertain. Trimming left V 3 bases short and J 8 bases short, with 15 bases between. This CDR3 region has 14 residues. CDR1 and CDR2 from the germline V gene are KGHDR and SFDVKD. The CDR3 reads CATSDELRYTGYTF. The CDR3, as DNA: TGTGCCACCAGTGATGAGCTACGATACACGGGCTACACCTTC.

The table lists this clonotype with many counts. V and J are TRBV20-1 and TRBJ2-3, with D maybe TRBD1 (6 bases). There are 13 residues in the CDR3. Trimming took 5 bases from V and 4 from J, leaving 13 bases between them. Germline CDR1 DFQATT, CDR2 SNEGSKA (reference sequence). Here the CDR3 reads CSARQQGSDTQYF. CDR3 DNA: TGCAGTGCTCGACAACAGGGATCAGATACGCAGTATTTT.

The sample holds many counts of this clonotype. V usage is TRBV11-2 and J usage is TRBJ1-1; 10 positions match TRBD1. Trimming at V came to 4 bases and at J to 2 bases, leaving 4 bases not matched to a gene. Germline V lookup: CDR1 SGHAT, CDR2 FQNNGV. This CDR3 is 15 amino acids long. CDR3 DNA: TGTGCCAGCAGCTCCGGGACAGGGGTTAACACTGAAGCTTTCTTT. Amino acid sequence: CASSSGTGVNTEAFF.